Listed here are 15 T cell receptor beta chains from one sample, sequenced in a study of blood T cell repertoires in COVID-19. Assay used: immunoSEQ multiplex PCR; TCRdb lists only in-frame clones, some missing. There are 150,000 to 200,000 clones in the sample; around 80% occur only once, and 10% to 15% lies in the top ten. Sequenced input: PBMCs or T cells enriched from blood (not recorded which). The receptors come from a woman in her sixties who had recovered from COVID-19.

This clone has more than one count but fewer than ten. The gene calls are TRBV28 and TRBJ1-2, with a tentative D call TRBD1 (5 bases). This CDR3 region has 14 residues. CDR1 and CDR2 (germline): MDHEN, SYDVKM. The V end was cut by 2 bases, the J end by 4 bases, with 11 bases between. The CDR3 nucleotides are TGTGCCAGCAGTTTAGGTAACAGGCTCTATGGCTACACCTTC. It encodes CASSLGNRLYGYTF.

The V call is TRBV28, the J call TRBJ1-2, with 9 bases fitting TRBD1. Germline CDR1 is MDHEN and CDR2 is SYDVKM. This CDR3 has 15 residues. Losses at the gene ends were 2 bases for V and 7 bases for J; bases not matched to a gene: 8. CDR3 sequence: CASSLGWDRVGGYTF. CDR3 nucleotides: TGTGCCAGCAGTTTAGGTTGGGACAGGGTTGGTGGCTACACCTTC.

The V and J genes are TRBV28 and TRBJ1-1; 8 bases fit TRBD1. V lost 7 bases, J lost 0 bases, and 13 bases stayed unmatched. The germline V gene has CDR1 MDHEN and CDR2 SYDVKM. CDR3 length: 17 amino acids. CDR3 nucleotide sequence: TGTGCCAGCACTTCAAGTGGGACAGGAGTCGTGAACACTGAAGCTTTCTTT. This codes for CASTSSGTGVVNTEAFF.

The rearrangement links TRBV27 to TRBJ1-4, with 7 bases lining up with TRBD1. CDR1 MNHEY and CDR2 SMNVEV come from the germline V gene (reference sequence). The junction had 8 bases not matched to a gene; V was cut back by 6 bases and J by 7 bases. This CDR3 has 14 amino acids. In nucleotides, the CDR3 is TGTGCCAGCAGCCAGGACAGGCGGGGTGAAAAACTGTTTTTT. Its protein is CASSQDRRGEKLFF.

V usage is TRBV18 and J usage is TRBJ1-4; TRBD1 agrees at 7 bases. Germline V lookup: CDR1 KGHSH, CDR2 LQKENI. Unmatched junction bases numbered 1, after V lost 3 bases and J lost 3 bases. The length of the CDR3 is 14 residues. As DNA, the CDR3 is TGTGCCAGCTCACCGGGACAGCCTAATGAAAAACTGTTTTTT. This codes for CASSPGQPNEKLFF.

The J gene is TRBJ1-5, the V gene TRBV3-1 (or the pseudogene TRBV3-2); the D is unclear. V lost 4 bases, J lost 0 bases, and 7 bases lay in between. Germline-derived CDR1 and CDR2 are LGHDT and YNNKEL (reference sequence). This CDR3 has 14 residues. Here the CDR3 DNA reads TGTGCCAGCAGCCGCAGTGATAGCAATCAGCCCCAGCATTTT. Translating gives CASSRSDSNQPQHF.

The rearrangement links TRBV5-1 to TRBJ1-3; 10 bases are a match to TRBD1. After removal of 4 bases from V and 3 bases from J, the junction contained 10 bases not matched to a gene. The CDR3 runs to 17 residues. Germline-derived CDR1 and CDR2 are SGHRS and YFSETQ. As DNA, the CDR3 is TGCGCCAGCAGCCCCCTGACAGGGGGCGGATTTGGAAACACCATATATTTT. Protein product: CASSPLTGGGFGNTIYF.

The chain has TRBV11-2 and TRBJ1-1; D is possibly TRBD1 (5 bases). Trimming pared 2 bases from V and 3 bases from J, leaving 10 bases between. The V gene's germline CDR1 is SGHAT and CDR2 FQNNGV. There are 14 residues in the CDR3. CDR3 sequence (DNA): TGTGCCAGCAGCTTATTTTCGGGGGACACTGAAGCTTTCTTT. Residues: CASSLFSGDTEAFF.

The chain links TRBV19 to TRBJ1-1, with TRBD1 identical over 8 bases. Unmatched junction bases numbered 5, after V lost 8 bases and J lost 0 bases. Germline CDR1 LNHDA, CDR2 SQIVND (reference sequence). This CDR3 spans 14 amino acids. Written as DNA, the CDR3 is TGTGCCAGTGAAAGGGGACAGGTGAACACTGAAGCTTTCTTT. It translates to CASERGQVNTEAFF.

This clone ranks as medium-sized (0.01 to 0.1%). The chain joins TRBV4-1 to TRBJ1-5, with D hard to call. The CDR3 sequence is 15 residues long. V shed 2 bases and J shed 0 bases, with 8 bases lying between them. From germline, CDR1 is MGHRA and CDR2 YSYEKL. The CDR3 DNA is TGCGCCAGCAGCCAATTTGTTAGTAGCAATCAGCCCCAGCATTTT. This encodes CASSQFVSSNQPQHF.

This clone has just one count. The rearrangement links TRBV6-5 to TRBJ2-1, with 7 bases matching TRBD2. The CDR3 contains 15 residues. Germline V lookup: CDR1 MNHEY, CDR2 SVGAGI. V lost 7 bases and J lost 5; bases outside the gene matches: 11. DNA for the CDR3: TGTGCCAGCAAGGCGGGAGTCAACGAAAACAATGAGCAGTTCTTC. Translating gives CASKAGVNENNEQFF.

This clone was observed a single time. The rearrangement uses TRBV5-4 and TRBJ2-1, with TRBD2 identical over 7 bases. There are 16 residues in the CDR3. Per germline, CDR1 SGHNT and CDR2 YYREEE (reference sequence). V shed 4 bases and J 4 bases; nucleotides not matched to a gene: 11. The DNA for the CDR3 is TGTGCCAGCAGCCTACTAGCGCCCCCGGAGTACAATGAGCAGTTCTTC. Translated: CASSLLAPPEYNEQFF.

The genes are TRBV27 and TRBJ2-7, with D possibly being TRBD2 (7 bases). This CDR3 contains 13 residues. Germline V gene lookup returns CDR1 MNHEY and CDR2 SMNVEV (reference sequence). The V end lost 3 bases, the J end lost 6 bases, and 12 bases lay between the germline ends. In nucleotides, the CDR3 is TGTGCCAGCAGTTTGCGACGGGGGGCCGAGCAGTACTTC. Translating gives CASSLRRGAEQYF.

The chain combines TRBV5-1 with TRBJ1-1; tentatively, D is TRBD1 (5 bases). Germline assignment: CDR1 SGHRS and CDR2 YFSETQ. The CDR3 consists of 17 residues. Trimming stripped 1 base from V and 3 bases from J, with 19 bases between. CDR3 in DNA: TGCGCCAGCAGCTTGACCCCTTCACAGGAAATCCACACTGAAGCTTTCTTT. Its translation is CASSLTPSQEIHTEAFF.

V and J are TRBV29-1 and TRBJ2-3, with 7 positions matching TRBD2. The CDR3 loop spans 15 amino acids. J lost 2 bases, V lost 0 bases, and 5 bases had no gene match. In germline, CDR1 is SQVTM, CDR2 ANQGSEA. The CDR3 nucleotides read TGCAGCGTTGAAGATCGGGGGACTAACACAGATACGCAGTATTTT. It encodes CSVEDRGTNTDTQYF.